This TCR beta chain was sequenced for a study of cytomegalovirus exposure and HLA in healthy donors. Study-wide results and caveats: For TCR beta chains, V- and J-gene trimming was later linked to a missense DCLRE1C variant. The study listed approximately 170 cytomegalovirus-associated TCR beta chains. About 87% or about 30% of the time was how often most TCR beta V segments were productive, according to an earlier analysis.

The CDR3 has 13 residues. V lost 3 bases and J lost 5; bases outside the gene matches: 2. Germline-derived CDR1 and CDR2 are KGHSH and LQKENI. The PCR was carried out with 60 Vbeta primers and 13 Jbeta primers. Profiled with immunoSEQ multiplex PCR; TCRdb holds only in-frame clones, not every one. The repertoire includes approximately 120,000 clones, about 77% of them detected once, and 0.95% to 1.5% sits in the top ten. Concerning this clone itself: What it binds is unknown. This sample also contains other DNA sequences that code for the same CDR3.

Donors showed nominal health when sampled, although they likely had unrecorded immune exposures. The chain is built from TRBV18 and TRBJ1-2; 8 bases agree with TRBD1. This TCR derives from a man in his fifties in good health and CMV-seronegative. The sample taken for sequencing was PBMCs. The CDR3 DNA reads TGTGCCAGCTCACCGGGACAGGATTATGGCTACACCTTC. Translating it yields CASSPGQDYGYTF. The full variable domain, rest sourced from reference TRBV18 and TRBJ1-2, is NAGVMQNPRHLVRRRGQEARLRCSPMKGHSHVYWYRQLPEEGLKFMVYLQKENIIDESGMPKERFSAEFPKEGPSILRIQQVVRGDSAAYFCASSPGQDYGYTFGSGTRLTVV.